Listed below are T cell receptor beta chains from one sample, sequenced in a study of T cell repertoires in cytomegalovirus infection. TCRdb ran MiXCR on the reads and lists one entry per CDR3 protein. In the table there are fewer than 70,000 distinct CDR3 sequences, less than 30% of which are singletons. These receptors are not linked to any known antigen. The sample was CD8+ T cells from cultured PBMCs, taken from culture after CMV antigen stimulation. The receptors were gathered from a human donor in good health (CMV status not recorded). Some clones in this sample may be carry-over from other donors' samples. The CDR3 runs from the conserved cysteine through the conserved F or W. The D gene is left open where the match is weak. The size field is filled for only some rows; it gives once, few, many or a size class.

d_call	clone_size	v_call	j_call	cdr3_aa	cdr3_nt
NA	few	TRBV4-3	TRBJ2-1	CASSQVGSSYNEQFF	TGCGCCAGCAGCCAAGTGGGGAGCTCCTACAATGAGCAGTTCTTC
NA	NA	TRBV23-1	TRBJ1-5	CASAGGWGSQPQHF	TGCGCCAGCGCCGGAGGGTGGGGGAGTCAGCCCCAGCATTTT
NA	once	TRBV20-1	TRBJ1-6	CSARGGLYNSPLHF	TGCAGTGCTAGGGGAGGGCTCTATAATTCACCCCTCCACTTT
NA	NA	TRBV7-9	TRBJ2-3	CASSLESQGRTDTQYF	TGTGCCAGCAGCTTAGAATCGCAGGGTCGCACAGATACGCAGTATTTT
NA	few	TRBV27	TRBJ1-2	CASRGGGWGYTF	TGTGCCAGCAGGGGAGGTGGTTGGGGCTACACCTTC
NA	NA	TRBV27	TRBJ2-7	CASSLGENYEQYF	TGTGCCAGCAGTTTAGGGGAAAACTACGAGCAGTACTTC
NA	NA	TRBV28	TRBJ2-7	CASRPPWGARNEQYF	TGTGCCAGCAGGCCCCCGTGGGGGGCGCGGAACGAGCAGTACTTC
NA	NA	TRBV10-3	TRBJ2-7	CAISDDPYEQYF	TGTGCCATCAGTGACGACCCCTACGAGCAGTACTTC
TRBD1	few	TRBV27	TRBJ2-1	CASSFALFTGDYNEQFF	TGTGCCAGCAGTTTCGCCCTCTTTACAGGGGACTACAATGAGCAGTTCTTC
NA	few	TRBV28	TRBJ2-7	CATQPTYYEQYF	TGTGCTACTCAGCCAACCTACTACGAGCAGTACTTC
TRBD2	many	TRBV27	TRBJ2-1	CASSLTGTKHNEQFF	TGTGCCAGCAGTTTAACCGGGACTAAACACAATGAGCAGTTCTTC
NA	many	TRBV9	TRBJ1-5	CASSVGQPNQPQHF	TGTGCCAGCAGCGTAGGGCAGCCAAATCAGCCCCAGCATTTT
TRBD1	few	TRBV7-9	TRBJ2-1	CASSTGQDYNEQFF	TGTGCCAGCAGCACGGGACAGGACTACAATGAGCAGTTCTTC
NA	few	TRBV30	TRBJ1-4	CAWRSGTGNEKLFF	TGTGCCTGGAGATCGGGCACGGGTAATGAAAAACTGTTTTTT
NA	NA	TRBV9	TRBJ2-5	CASSGGEPQETQYF	TGTGCCAGCAGCGGGGGGGAGCCCCAAGAGACCCAGTACTTC
TRBD1	NA	TRBV6-1	TRBJ1-2	CASSSGGGRYGYTF	TGTGCCAGCAGTTCAGGGGGCGGTCGGTATGGCTACACCTTC
TRBD1	many	TRBV6-1	TRBJ1-5	CADHRGWRNQPQHF	TGTGCGGACCACAGGGGATGGAGAAATCAGCCCCAGCATTTT
TRBD2	many	TRBV7-8	TRBJ2-1	CASSYPVGSGSSYNEQFF	TGTGCCAGCAGCTACCCGGTGGGTAGCGGGAGCTCCTACAATGAGCAGTTCTTC
NA	many	TRBV12-3/TRBV12-4	TRBJ1-3	CASSWGTSGNTIYF	TGTGCCAGCAGCTGGGGCACCTCTGGAAACACCATATATTTT
TRBD1	NA	TRBV29-1	TRBJ1-2	CSARTGDSYGYTF	TGCAGCGCCCGGACAGGGGATAGCTATGGCTACACCTTC
NA	NA	TRBV7-9	TRBJ1-1	CASRGGTYTEAFF	TGTGCCAGCAGGGGGGGGACTTACACTGAAGCTTTCTTT
NA	many	TRBV20-1	TRBJ2-3	CSARDPSTDTQYF	TGCAGTGCTAGAGACCCTAGTACAGATACGCAGTATTTT
NA	NA	TRBV7-2	TRBJ2-7	CASSLANRVYEQYF	TGTGCCAGCAGCTTAGCGAACAGGGTATACGAGCAGTACTTC
NA	NA	TRBV7-6	TRBJ1-5	CASSLGFQPQHF	TGTGCCAGCAGCTTAGGATTCCAGCCCCAGCATTTT
NA	NA	TRBV4-1	TRBJ2-7	CANSLQGGPYEQYF	TGCGCCAACAGCCTCCAGGGGGGCCCATACGAGCAGTACTTC
TRBD1	NA	TRBV7-8	TRBJ1-1	CASSTGTGGGTEAFF	TGTGCCAGCAGCACGGGGACAGGGGGTGGAACTGAAGCTTTCTTT
NA	NA	TRBV19	TRBJ1-1	CATLESGSNTEAFF	TGTGCCACCCTCGAATCGGGGTCGAACACTGAAGCTTTCTTT
NA	many	TRBV2	TRBJ1-4	CASRTQGGEKLFF	TGTGCCAGCAGGACCCAAGGAGGAGAAAAACTGTTTTTT
NA	NA	TRBV4-1	TRBJ2-5	CASSQDFSAIETQYF	TGCGCCAGCAGCCAAGATTTTAGCGCCATAGAGACCCAGTACTTC
NA	few	TRBV7-9	TRBJ1-1	CASRGTGRVNTEAFF	TGTGCCAGCAGGGGTACTGGACGGGTGAACACTGAAGCTTTCTTT
NA	few	TRBV7-8	TRBJ1-5	CASSLGSAGSYQPQHF	TGTGCCAGCAGCTTAGGCAGCGCCGGTTCATATCAGCCCCAGCATTTT
TRBD1	few	TRBV19	TRBJ1-1	CASSHPADRGNTEAFF	TGTGCCAGTAGTCATCCGGCGGACAGGGGGAACACTGAAGCTTTCTTT
TRBD1	many	TRBV18	TRBJ1-1	CASSPDRVNTEAFF	TGTGCCAGCTCACCCGACAGGGTGAACACTGAAGCTTTCTTT
TRBD2	few	TRBV11-3	TRBJ2-3	CASSLDWGTSGTDTQYF	TGTGCCAGCAGCTTAGACTGGGGGACTAGCGGAACAGATACGCAGTATTTT
TRBD2	few	TRBV12-5	TRBJ2-1	CASGLVQGLANPYNEQFF	TGTGCTAGTGGTTTGGTACAAGGACTAGCCAATCCATACAATGAGCAGTTCTTC
TRBD2	few	TRBV7-9	TRBJ2-1	CASSPRLSGLNNEQFF	TGTGCCAGCAGCCCCCGTTTATCGGGACTAAACAATGAGCAGTTCTTC